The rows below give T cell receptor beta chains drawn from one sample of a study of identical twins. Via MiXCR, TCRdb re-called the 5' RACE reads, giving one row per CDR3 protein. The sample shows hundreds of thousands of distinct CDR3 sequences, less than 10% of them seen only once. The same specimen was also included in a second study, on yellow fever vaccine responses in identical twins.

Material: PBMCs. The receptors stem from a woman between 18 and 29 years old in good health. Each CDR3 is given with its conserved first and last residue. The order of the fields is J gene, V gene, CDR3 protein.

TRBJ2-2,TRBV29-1,CSVERGTNTGELFF
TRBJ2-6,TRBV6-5,CASIKLTGGIGTTVSSGANVLTF
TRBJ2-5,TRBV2,CASSAPGQGVSTQYF
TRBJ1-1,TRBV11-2,CASSPQRGSGAFF
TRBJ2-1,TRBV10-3,CAISESLSADSSKQFF
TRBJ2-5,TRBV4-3,CASSQDFNYLSQETQYF
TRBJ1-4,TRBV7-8,CASSRVTSGDEKLFF
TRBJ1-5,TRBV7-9,CASSLADVPNQPQHF
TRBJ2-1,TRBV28,CASSIWGIGSYNEQFF
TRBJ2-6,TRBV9,CASSAGQARSGANVLTF
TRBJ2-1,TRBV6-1,CASSPIPTGGNEQFF
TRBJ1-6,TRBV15,CATSRDPGLLNSPLHF
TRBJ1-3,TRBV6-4,CASSATDPRYF